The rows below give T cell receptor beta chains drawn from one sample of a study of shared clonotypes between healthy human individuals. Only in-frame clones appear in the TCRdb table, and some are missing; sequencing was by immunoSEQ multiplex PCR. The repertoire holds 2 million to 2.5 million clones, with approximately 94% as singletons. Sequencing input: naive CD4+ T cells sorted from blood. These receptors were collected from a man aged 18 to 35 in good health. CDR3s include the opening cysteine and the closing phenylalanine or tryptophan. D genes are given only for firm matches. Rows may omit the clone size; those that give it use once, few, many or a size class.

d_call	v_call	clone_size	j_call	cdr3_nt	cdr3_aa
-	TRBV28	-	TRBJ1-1	TGTGCCAGCAGTTCAGGGTGGGTTGAAGCTTTCTTT	CASSSGWVEAFF
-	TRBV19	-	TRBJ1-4	TGTGCCAGCATCGACCGGGCCGGTGAGGAAAAACTGTTTTTT	CASIDRAGEEKLFF
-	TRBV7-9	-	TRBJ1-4	TGTGCCAGCAGCTTAGAGGCCCTCGGTGAAAAACTGTTTTTT	CASSLEALGEKLFF
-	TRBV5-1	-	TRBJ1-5	TGCGCCAGCAGCTTGGCCGGCCCAAATCAGCCCCAGCATTTT	CASSLAGPNQPQHF
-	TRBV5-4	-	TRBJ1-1	TGTGCCAGCAGCTTGGACGGCAGGCCCAACACTGAAGCTTTCTTT	CASSLDGRPNTEAFF
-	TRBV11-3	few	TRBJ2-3	TGTGCCAGCAGCTTAGGAGCTAGCACAGATACGCAGTATTTT	CASSLGASTDTQYF
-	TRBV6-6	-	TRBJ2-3	TGTGCCAGCAGTTCCAAGTACGCAGATACGCAGTATTTT	CASSSKYADTQYF
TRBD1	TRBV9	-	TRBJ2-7	TGTGCCAGCAGCGCGGGACAGGGGACCTACGAGCAGTACTTC	CASSAGQGTYEQYF
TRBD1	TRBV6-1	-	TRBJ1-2	TGTGCCAGCACAAAAGGGGGCGATGGCTACACCTTC	CASTKGGDGYTF
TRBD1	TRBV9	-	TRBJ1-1	TGTGCCAGCAGCGTCCGTACAGGGGCCGGCAGTAAAGCTTTCTTT	CASSVRTGAGSKAFF
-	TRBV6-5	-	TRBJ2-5	TGTGCCAGCAGTTACAAGGGGGTGGAAGAGACCCAGTACTTC	CASSYKGVEETQYF
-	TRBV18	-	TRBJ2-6	TGTGCCAGCTCACCGGGGGGAGGGGCCAACGTCCTGACTTTC	CASSPGGGANVLTF
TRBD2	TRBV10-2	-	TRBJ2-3	TGCGCCAGCAGACCCGGACTAGCGGGGGCCGATACGCAGTATTTT	CASRPGLAGADTQYF
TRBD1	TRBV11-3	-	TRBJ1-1	TGTGCCAGCAGCCGCGGGACAGCGAACACTGAAGCTTTCTTT	CASSRGTANTEAFF
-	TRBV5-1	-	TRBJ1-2	TGCGCCAGCAGCCAGGACGGGGCAGGTAAAGGCTACACCTTC	CASSQDGAGKGYTF
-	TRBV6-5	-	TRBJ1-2	TGTGCCAGCAAGCGAGGGACCTCCTATGGCTACACCTTC	CASKRGTSYGYTF
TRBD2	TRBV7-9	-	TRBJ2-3	TGTGCCAGCAGCTCGGGACTAGCGGCTAGCACAGATACGCAGTATTTT	CASSSGLAASTDTQYF
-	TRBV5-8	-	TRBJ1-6	TGTGCCAGCAGCTTCAGGGATAATTCACCCCTCCACTTT	CASSFRDNSPLHF
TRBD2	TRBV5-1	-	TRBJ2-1	TGCGCCAGCAGCCCGACTATGGGACTAGCGGGAAGGGATGAGCAGTTCTTC	CASSPTMGLAGRDEQFF
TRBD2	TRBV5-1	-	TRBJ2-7	TGCGCCAGCAGCTACCTGACTAGCGGGTCCTACGAGCAGTACTTC	CASSYLTSGSYEQYF
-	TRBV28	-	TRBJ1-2	TGTGCCACACATCTTCTAGCTAACTATGGCTACACCTTC	CATHLLANYGYTF
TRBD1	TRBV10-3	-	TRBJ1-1	TGTGCCATCAGCCCGGACAGGGAAACTGAAGCTTTCTTT	CAISPDRETEAFF
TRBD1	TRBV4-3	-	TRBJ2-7	TGCGCCAGCAGCCAAGATCACACCGGACAGGGTTACTACGAGCAGTACTTC	CASSQDHTGQGYYEQYF
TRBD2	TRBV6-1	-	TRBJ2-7	TGCACCGTTAGACTAGCGGGAGAATCAGGCGAGCAGTACTTC	CTVRLAGESGEQYF
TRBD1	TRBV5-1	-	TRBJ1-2	TGCGCCAGCAGCTTGGCTTCAGACAGGGCGAATGGCTACACCTTC	CASSLASDRANGYTF
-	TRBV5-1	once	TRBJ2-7	TGCGCCAGCAGCCCTACGGGGGACCACGAGCAGTACTTC	CASSPTGDHEQYF
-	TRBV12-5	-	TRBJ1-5	TGTGCTAGTGGTTTGGACCTTGGTAGCAATCAGCCCCAGCATTTT	CASGLDLGSNQPQHF
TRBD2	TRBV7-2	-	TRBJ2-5	TGTGCCAGCAGCTTTGGCGGGAGCCAAGAGACCCAGTACTTC	CASSFGGSQETQYF
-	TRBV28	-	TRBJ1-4	TGTGCCAGCAGTTTCGACTCATATAATGAAAAACTGTTTTTT	CASSFDSYNEKLFF
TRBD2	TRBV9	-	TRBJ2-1	TGTGCCAGCAGCGTAGTGATAGCGGGGTACAATGAGCAGTTCTTC	CASSVVIAGYNEQFF
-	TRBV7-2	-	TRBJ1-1	TGTGCCAGCAGCTTCTACAAGGGAGACACTGAAGCTTTCTTT	CASSFYKGDTEAFF
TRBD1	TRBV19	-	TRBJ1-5	TGTGCCAGTAGCATCGCGACAGGGGGTGGACAGCCCCAGCATTTT	CASSIATGGGQPQHF
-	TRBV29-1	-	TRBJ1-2	TGCAGCGTTGATCTCGGACAGAGCTATGGCTACACCTTC	CSVDLGQSYGYTF
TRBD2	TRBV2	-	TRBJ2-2	TGTGCCAGCAGGGGGACTAGCAGATCCACCGGGGAGCTGTTTTTT	CASRGTSRSTGELFF
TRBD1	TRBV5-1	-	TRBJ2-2	TGCGCCAGCAGCTACCGGGACAGGGGCAACGGGGAGCTGTTTTTT	CASSYRDRGNGELFF
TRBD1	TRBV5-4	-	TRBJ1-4	TGTGCCAGCAGCTTTCAGGGGGAAGGTAATGAAAAACTGTTTTTT	CASSFQGEGNEKLFF
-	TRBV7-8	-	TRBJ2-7	TGTGCCAGCAGCTTAGGGGCGGGACAGACCTTTTACGAGCAGTACTTC	CASSLGAGQTFYEQYF
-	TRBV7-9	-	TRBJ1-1	TGTGCCAGCAGCTTTGATATGAACACTGAAGCTTTCTTT	CASSFDMNTEAFF